This T cell receptor (beta chain) appears in the sequencing data of a study of T-cell reconstitution after alpha-beta-depleted transplantation in children. Researchers prepared the TCRbeta library using unique molecular identifiers, the study reports. TCRdb recomputed calls from the PCR reads with MiXCR, one row per CDR3 protein. Of a few hundred thousand distinct CDR3 sequences in the sample, 9% to 10% were seen once. On this clonotype: This could be a read error, since a much larger clone is one nucleotide away.

The CDR3 loop spans 20 amino acids. V usage is TRBV12-3 or TRBV12-4 and J usage is TRBJ1-5, with D possibly TRBD1 on 5 matching bases. The specimen comprised PBMCs from the stem cell graft donor, sampled from the stem cell graft. The source is a human donor who donated a stem cell graft to a child with SCID. The CDR3 spells CTSSSHWNARGKGSNQPQHF. CDR3 nucleotide sequence: TGTACCAGCAGCTCTCATTGGAATGCTAGGGGTAAGGGGAGCAATCAGCCCCAGCATTTT.